These 2 T cell receptor beta chains share one sample of origin, sequenced in a study of type 1 and type 2 diabetes patients. The PCR template was genomic DNA. The TCR beta CDR3 region was amplified using 30 forward and 13 reverse primers. TCRdb ran MiXCR on the multiplex PCR reads and lists one entry per CDR3 protein. The sample lists 250,000 to 300,000 distinct CDR3 sequences, around 50% occurring once. What was sequenced was peripheral blood mononuclear cells (PBMCs). The receptors originated from a man between 18 and 35 years old with type 2 diabetes.

This clonotype appeared many times. This chain links TRBV14 with TRBJ2-7; D not resolved. The germline V and J ends were trimmed by 1 base and 8 bases, with 9 bases remaining between them. This CDR3 contains 12 residues. The germline V gene encodes CDR1 SGHDN and CDR2 FVKESK. CDR3 region: CASSQGYLKQYF. The CDR3 region has the DNA TGTGCCAGCAGCCAAGGCTATCTTAAGCAGTACTTC.

The V and J genes are TRBV10-3 and TRBJ1-1; D unclear. Germline CDR1 and CDR2: ENHRY and SYGVKD. This CDR3 contains 13 residues. Trimming took off 10 bases at V and 1 base at J, with 13 bases between the two ends. The CDR3 reads CASSQGPNTEAFF. In DNA form, the CDR3 reads TGTGCCAGCAGCCAAGGACCGAACACTGAAGCTTTCTTT.